This T cell receptor beta chain appears in the sequencing data of a study of shared clonotypes between healthy human individuals. General observations from the study: Larger estimated richness was generally recorded for naive subsets relative to memory subsets.

About this clone: Its target is not known.

There are 16 residues in the CDR3. V dropped 1 base and J dropped 0 bases, with 7 bases sitting between them. Germline V gene data show CDR1 as PRHDT and CDR2 as FYEKMQ (reference sequence). It was 200 ng DNA, 25,000 to 35,000 T cell genomes, that sorted-subset replicate PCRs used. Produced via immunoSEQ multiplex PCR; TCRdb's table is partial and in-frame only. Found here are millions of clones, 85% to 95% of them singletons; the top ten hold roughly 0.15%. Sequenced input: naive CD4+ T cells sorted from blood. Subset indicated: CD45RA+ positively selected. The chain carries TRBV13 and TRBJ2-6; no firm D call. The TCR originated in a man between 18 and 35 years old in good health. CDR3 sequence reads: CASSLETGSGANVLTF. The CDR3 nucleotides are TGTGCCAGCAGCTTAGAGACGGGCTCTGGGGCCAACGTCCTGACTTTC.